The following is a T cell receptor beta chain sequence with its context. The CDR3 loop spans 14 amino acids. Trimming removed 7 bases from V and 7 bases from J, with 17 bases in between. Germline loops: CDR1 LNHDA, CDR2 SQIVND (reference sequence). The data stem from a study of technical replicates of blood from a handful of donors. This table comes from immunoSEQ multiplex PCR, and its TCRdb copy is limited to in-frame clones, with some not included. The sample lists tens of thousands of clones; approximately 97% were seen once. The rearrangement links TRBV19 to TRBJ1-5, with D possibly TRBD1 on 5 matching bases. The sequence was collected from a human donor in good health. Sequencing was carried out using T cells isolated from PBMCs. The CDR3: CASTPLGGGQPQHF. CDR3 bases: TGTGCCAGTACCCCTCTCGGGGGAGGCCAGCCCCAGCATTTT.